This T cell receptor beta chain was captured by sequencing in a study of shared clonotypes between healthy human individuals. A word on this clone: The sample contains more than one DNA sequence encoding this CDR3.

The data were produced by immunoSEQ multiplex PCR, yet TCRdb's version contains in-frame clones alone and is incomplete. The top ten clones hold 1.5% to 2% of a sample with around 2,000,000 clones, about 92% of them seen once. Germline CDR1 and CDR2: MDHEN and SYDVKM. V lost 3 bases to trimming and J lost 3 bases, with 9 bases between them. The CDR3 covers 14 residues. Positively selected for CCR7, the CD45RO-negative cells used as naive CD8 cells excluded terminally differentiated effector memory CD45RA+ cells. The sample was naive CD8+ T cells from PBMCs. The receptor comes from a man younger than 35 in good health. Some clones in this sample may be carry-over from other donors' samples. The chain combines TRBV28 with TRBJ1-5; D is ambiguous. The CDR3 sequence: CASSFAISNQPQHF. The CDR3, as DNA: TGTGCCAGCAGTTTTGCAATTTCCAATCAGCCCCAGCATTTT.